This T cell receptor beta chain derives from a study of neurological immune-mediated disorders. With V trimmed by 3 bases and J by 2 bases, 2 bases remained unmatched. Germline V CDR1 and CDR2: SGHRS, YFSETQ. This CDR3 region has 15 residues. This clonotype was seen ten or more times. The time point denotes: technical triplicate 3. TCRdb redid the calling of the 5' RACE reads with MiXCR, one entry per CDR3 protein. Of tens of thousands of distinct CDR3 sequences listed, approximately 21% are singletons. The material sequenced was PBMCs. V and J are TRBV5-1 and TRBJ1-2; 12 bases fit TRBD1. The clonotype originates from a man in his sixties with HTLV-1-associated myelopathy (HAM/TSP). Written as DNA, the CDR3 is TGCGCCAGCAGCTGGGGACAGGGGGCGAACTATGGCTACACCTTC. Translation gives CASSWGQGANYGYTF.